This T cell receptor (beta chain) was sequenced for a study of cytomegalovirus exposure and HLA in healthy donors. The overall study: Early on, a data release was issued that held 80 million to 90 million unique TCRs from HLA-typed donors. Overall study results and limits: Excluded were some V segments that proved indistinguishable, including TRBV6-2 and TRBV6-3.

Turning to this clone: Its target is unknown.

Both 60 Vbeta primers and 13 Jbeta primers went into the PCR. Produced via immunoSEQ multiplex PCR; TCRdb's table is partial and in-frame only. The profile covers almost 200,000 clones, with 70% to 80% appearing a single time and less than 2% taken by the ten largest. CDR3 length: 18 amino acids. J gave up 3 bases and V 7 bases, and 18 bases lay outside the gene matches. Per germline, CDR1 MDHEN and CDR2 SYDVKM. The sequence was collected from a man younger than 40 in good health and CMV-seronegative. The sample comprised PBMCs. The chain uses TRBV28 and TRBJ1-3; 7 bases are a match to TRBD1. The CDR3 region is CASTLKGPTGSDGNTIYF. CDR3 bases: TGTGCCAGCACCCTTAAGGGTCCGACAGGGAGCGATGGAAACACCATATATTTT.